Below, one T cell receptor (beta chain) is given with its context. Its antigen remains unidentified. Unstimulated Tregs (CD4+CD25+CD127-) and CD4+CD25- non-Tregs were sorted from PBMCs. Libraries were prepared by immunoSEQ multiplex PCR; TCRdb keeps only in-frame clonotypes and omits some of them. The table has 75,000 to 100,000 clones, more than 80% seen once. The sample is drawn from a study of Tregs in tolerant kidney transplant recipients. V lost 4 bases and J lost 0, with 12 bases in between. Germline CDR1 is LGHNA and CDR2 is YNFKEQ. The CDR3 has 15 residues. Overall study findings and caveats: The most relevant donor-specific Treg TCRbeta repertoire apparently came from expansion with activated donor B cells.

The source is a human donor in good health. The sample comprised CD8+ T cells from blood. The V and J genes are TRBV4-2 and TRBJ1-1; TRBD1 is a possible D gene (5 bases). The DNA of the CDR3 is TGTGCCAGCAGCCTCACAAGGACATTGAACACTGAAGCTTTCTTT. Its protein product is CASSLTRTLNTEAFF.